This passage covers 5 T cell receptor beta chains from one sample sequenced in a study of blood T cell repertoires in COVID-19. Profiled with immunoSEQ multiplex PCR; TCRdb holds only in-frame clones, not every one. The data contain roughly 350,000 clones, 80% to 90% of them singletons. Sequencing input: peripheral blood. Receptors originate from a woman between 45 and 65 years old with COVID-19, enrolled during active disease.

The chain couples TRBV4-2 to TRBJ1-3; TRBD1 aligns across 8 bases. V dropped 4 bases and J dropped 3; count of bases not matched to a gene: 5. Germline CDR1 reads LGHNA; CDR2 reads YNFKEQ. This CDR3 has 15 residues. CDR3 loop: CASSLPGTGGNTIYF. The CDR3, as DNA: TGTGCCAGCAGCCTTCCCGGGACAGGTGGAAACACCATATATTTT.

This sequence joins TRBV13 and TRBJ2-5; 10 nucleotides match TRBD2. Germline-derived CDR1 and CDR2 are PRHDT and FYEKMQ (reference sequence). The CDR3 spans 16 residues. V gave up 2 bases and J gave up 5 bases; unmatched junction bases: 8. CDR3 loop: CASSLRLAGVVETQYF. As DNA, the CDR3 is TGTGCCAGCAGCTTAAGGCTAGCGGGAGTTGTGGAGACCCAGTACTTC. The full variable domain, rest sourced from reference TRBV13 and TRBJ2-5, is AAGVIQSPRHLIKEKRETATLKCYPIPRHDTVYWYQQGPGQDPQFLISFYEKMQSDKGSIPDRFSAQQFSDYHSELNMSSLELGDSALYFCASSLRLAGVVETQYFGPGTRLLVL.

The chain uses TRBV5-8 and TRBJ1-2; the match to TRBD1 covers 7 bases. After removal of 1 base from V and 8 bases from J, the junction contained 5 bases not matched to a gene. The germline V gene has CDR1 SGHTS and CDR2 YDEGEE. This CDR3 is built from 13 residues. The CDR3 sequence: CASSLTGVVGYTF. As DNA, the CDR3 is TGTGCCAGCAGCTTGACAGGGGTGGTGGGCTACACCTTC.

The gene calls are TRBV19 and TRBJ2-1; 7 nucleotides line up with TRBD2. The junction had 11 bases not matched to a gene; V was cut back by 10 bases and J by 2 bases. CDR1 and CDR2 from the germline V gene are LNHDA and SQIVND (reference sequence). The CDR3 is 15 residues long. The CDR3 loop is CATKSREEPYNEQFF. In nucleotides, the CDR3 is TGTGCCACTAAGAGTCGGGAGGAACCCTACAATGAGCAGTTCTTC.

The chain has TRBV7-7 and TRBJ1-3, with D perhaps matching TRBD1 (6 bases). The germline V and J ends were trimmed by 6 bases and 7 bases, with 25 bases remaining between them. Germline V gene sequence: CDR1 SSHAT, CDR2 FNYEAQ (reference sequence). This CDR3 has 17 amino acids. The CDR3 region is CASRRDRSSSSFNTIYF. In DNA form, the CDR3 reads TGTGCCAGCAGACGTGACAGGAGTTCGAGTTCCTTTAACACCATATATTTT.